The clone carrying this T cell receptor (beta chain) appeared a few times. Its cognate antigen is unknown. The entry originates in a study of cytomegalovirus exposure and HLA in healthy donors. Study outcomes and limitations: Analyzed later, most CMV-associated TCR beta chains appeared HLA-restricted. Presence/absence comparisons presumed near-even sequencing depth among donors. A few chains tied to CMV proved CMV antigen-specific in vitro.

Germline CDR1 is MNHEY and CDR2 is SVGAGI. The CDR3 extends over 16 amino acids. V trimming: 4 bases; J trimming: 0 bases; junction bases outside the gene matches: 8. The PCR made use of 60 Vbeta and 13 Jbeta primers. In the study's own analysis: It was a later analysis that counted roughly 80 million unique TCR beta chains, of which 9.5 million to 14 million were shared. Profiled with immunoSEQ multiplex PCR; TCRdb holds only in-frame clones, not every one. Clonal size and the V and J genes are those of that table, whereas D and trimming came from the DNA. This sample carries 200,000 to 250,000 clones, almost 80% of them seen once, and the ten largest clones take around 1.7%.

V and J are TRBV6-5 and TRBJ2-7; 8 bases match TRBD2. This clonotype originated in a young man in good health and CMV-seronegative. The sequenced sample consisted of PBMCs. CDR3 sequence: CASSSRLALSSYEQYF. The DNA for the CDR3 is TGTGCCAGCAGTTCGAGACTAGCGCTCAGCTCCTACGAGCAGTACTTC.